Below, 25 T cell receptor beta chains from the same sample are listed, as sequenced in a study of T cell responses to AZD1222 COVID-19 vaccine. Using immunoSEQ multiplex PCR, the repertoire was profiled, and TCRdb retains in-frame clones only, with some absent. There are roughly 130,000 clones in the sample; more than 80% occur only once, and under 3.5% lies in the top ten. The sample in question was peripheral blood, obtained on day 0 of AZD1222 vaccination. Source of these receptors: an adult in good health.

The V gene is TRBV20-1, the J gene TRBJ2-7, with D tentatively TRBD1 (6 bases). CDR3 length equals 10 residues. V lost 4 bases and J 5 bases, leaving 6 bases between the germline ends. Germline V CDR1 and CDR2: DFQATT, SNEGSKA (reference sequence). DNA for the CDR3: TGCAGTGCTACAGGGGACGAGCAGTACTTC. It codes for CSATGDEQYF.

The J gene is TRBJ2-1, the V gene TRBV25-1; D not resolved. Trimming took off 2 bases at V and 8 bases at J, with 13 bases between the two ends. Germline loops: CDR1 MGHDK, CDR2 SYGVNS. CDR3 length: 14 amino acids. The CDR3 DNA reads TGTGCCAGCAGTGAAGGGTTCCGTAGAGATGAGCAGTTCTTC. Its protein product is CASSEGFRRDEQFF.

This CDR3 reads CASSEVFTGGNSPLHF. The CDR3, as DNA: TGTGCCAGCAGTGAGGTCTTTACAGGGGGTAATTCACCCCTCCACTTT. The chain joins TRBV2 to TRBJ1-6; 8 positions agree with TRBD1. CDR3 length: 16 amino acids. CDR1 and CDR2 (germline): SNHLY, FYNNEI. After removal of 3 bases from V and 6 bases from J, the junction contained 7 bases not matched to a gene.

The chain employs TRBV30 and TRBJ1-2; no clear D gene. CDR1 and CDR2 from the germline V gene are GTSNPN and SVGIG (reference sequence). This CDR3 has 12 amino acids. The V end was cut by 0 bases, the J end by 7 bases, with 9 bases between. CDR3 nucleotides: TGTGCCTGGAGTGTATCGGGAGTTGGCTACACCTTC. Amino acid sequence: CAWSVSGVGYTF.

As DNA, the CDR3 is TGTGCCAGCAGCCCCCCTTTTAGGGCGGGCACTGAAGCTTTCTTT. It specifies CASSPPFRAGTEAFF. The V and J genes are TRBV7-9 and TRBJ1-1; no firm D call. The CDR3 length is 15 residues. The ends were cut back, 5 bases at V and 4 bases at J, with 17 bases in the middle. In germline, CDR1 is SEHNR, CDR2 FQNEAQ (reference sequence).

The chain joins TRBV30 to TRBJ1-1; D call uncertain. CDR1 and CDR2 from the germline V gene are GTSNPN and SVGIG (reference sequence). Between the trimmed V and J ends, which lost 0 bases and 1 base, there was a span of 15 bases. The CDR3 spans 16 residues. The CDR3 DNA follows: TGTGCCTGGAGTGTAAGTTTCCGTTATCAGAACACTGAAGCTTTCTTT. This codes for CAWSVSFRYQNTEAFF.

The CDR3: CASSLDPGRDTQYF. The DNA of the CDR3 is TGTGCCAGCAGCTTAGATCCCGGAAGGGATACGCAGTATTTT. This chain uses TRBV11-1 with TRBJ2-3; D unclear. The germline V gene encodes CDR1 SGHAT and CDR2 FQDESV (reference sequence). Trimming removed 1 base at V and 6 bases at J, with 11 bases between. The CDR3 contains 14 residues. The full variable domain, in which reference TRBV11-1 and TRBJ2-3 provide the parts outside the CDR3, is EAEVAQSPRYKITEKSQAVAFWCDPISGHATLYWYRQILGQGPELLVQFQDESVVDDSQLPKDRFSAERLKGVDSTLKIQPAELGDSAMYLCASSLDPGRDTQYFGPGTRLTVL.

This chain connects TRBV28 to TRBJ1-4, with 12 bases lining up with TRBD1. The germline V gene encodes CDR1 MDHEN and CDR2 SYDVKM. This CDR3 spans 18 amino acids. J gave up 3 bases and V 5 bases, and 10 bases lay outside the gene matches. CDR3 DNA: TGTGCCAGCAGTCCGACCGGGACAGGGGGCGCTTCTAATGAAAAACTGTTTTTT. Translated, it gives CASSPTGTGGASNEKLFF. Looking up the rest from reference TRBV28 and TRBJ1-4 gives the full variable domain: DVKVTQSSRYLVKRTGEKVFLECVQDMDHENMFWYRQDPGLGLRLIYFSYDVKMKEKGDIPEGYSVSREKKERFSLILESASTNQTSMYLCASSPTGTGGASNEKLFFGSGTQLSVL.

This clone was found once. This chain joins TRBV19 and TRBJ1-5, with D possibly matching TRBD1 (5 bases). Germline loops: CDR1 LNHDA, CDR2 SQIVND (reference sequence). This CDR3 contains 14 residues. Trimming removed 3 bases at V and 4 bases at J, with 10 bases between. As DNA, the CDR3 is TGTGCCAGTAGTATCCTAAGGGGAAATCAGCCCCAGCATTTT. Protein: CASSILRGNQPQHF.

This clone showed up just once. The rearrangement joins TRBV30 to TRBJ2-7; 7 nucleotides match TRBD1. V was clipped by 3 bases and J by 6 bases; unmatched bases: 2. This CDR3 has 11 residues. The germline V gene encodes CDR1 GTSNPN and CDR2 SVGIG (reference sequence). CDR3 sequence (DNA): TGTGCCTGGAGCAACAGGGGCGAGCAGTACTTC. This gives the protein CAWSNRGEQYF.

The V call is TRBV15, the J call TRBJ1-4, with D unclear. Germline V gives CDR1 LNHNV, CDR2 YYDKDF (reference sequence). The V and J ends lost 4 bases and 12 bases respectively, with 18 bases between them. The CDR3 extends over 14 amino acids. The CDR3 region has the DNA TGTGCCACCAGCACTCTGCCCGACTATAGGGAACTGTTTTTT. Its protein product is CATSTLPDYRELFF. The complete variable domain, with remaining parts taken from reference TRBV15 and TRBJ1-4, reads DAMVIQNPRYQVTQFGKPVTLSCSQTLNHNVMYWYQQKSSQAPKLLFHYYDKDFNNEADTPDNFQSRRPNTSFCFLDIRSPGLGDTAMYLCATSTLPDYRELFFGSGTQLSVL.

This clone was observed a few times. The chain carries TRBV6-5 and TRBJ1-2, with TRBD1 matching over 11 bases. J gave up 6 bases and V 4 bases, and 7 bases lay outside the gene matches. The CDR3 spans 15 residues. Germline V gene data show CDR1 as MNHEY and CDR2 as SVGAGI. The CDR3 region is CASSSSPGQGDGYTF. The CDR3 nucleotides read TGTGCCAGCAGTTCCTCACCGGGACAGGGGGATGGCTACACCTTC.

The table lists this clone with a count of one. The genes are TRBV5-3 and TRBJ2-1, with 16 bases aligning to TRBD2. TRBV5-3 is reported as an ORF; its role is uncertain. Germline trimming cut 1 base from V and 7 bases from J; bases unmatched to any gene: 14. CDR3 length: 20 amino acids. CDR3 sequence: CARSLRLTGLAGGWKNEQFF. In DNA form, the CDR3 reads TGTGCCAGAAGCTTGCGTCTGACGGGACTAGCGGGAGGGTGGAAGAATGAGCAGTTCTTC.

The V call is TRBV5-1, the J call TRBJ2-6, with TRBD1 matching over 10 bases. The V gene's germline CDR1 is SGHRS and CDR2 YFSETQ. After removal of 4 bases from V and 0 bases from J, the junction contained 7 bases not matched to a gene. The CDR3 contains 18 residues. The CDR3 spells CASSRNWDRGSGANVLTF. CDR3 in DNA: TGCGCCAGCAGCCGGAATTGGGACAGGGGCTCTGGGGCCAACGTCCTGACTTTC.

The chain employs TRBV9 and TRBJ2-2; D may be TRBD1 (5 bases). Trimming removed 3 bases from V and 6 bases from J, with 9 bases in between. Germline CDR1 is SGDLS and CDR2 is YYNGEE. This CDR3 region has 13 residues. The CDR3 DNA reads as TGTGCCAGCAGCGGCGGACACTCCGGGGAGCTGTTTTTT. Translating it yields CASSGGHSGELFF.

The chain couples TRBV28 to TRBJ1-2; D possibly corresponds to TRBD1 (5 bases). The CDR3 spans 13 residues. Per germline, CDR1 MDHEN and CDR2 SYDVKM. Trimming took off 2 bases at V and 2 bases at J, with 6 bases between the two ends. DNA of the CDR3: TGTGCCAGCAGTTTAAAGGGGAACTATGGCTACACCTTC. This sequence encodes CASSLKGNYGYTF.

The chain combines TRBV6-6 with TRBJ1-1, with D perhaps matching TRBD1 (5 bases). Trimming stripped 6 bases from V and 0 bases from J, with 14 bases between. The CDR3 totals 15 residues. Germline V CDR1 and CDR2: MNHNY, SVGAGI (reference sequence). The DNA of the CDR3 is TGTGCCAGCAGGCACGGCGGGGGGATGAACACTGAAGCTTTCTTT. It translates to CASRHGGGMNTEAFF.

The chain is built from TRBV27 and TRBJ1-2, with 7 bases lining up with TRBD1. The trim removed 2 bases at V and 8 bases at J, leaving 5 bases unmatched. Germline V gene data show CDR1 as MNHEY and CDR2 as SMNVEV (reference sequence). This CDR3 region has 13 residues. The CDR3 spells CASSLAGGEGYTF. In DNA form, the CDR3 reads TGTGCCAGCAGTTTAGCAGGGGGTGAGGGCTACACCTTC.

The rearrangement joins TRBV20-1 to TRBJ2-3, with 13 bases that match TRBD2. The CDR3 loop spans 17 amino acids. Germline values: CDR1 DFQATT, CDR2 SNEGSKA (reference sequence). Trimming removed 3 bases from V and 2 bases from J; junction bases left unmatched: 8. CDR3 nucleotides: TGCAGTGCTAGTGGAGCCGGACTAGCGGGGGCCACAGATACGCAGTATTTT. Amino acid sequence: CSASGAGLAGATDTQYF.

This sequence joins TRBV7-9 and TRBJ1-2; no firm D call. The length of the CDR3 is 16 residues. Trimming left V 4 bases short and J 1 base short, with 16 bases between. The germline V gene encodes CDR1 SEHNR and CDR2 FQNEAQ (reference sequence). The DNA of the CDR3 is TGTGCCAGCAGCTCCCCCCTAACTAGGGATAACTATGGCTACACCTTC. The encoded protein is CASSSPLTRDNYGYTF.

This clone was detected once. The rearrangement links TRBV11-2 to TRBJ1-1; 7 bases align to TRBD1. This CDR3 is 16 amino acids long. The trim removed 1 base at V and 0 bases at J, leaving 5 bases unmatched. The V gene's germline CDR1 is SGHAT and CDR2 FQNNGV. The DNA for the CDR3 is TGTGCCAGCAGCTTAGGGACAGGTCGGTTGAACACTGAAGCTTTCTTT. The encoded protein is CASSLGTGRLNTEAFF. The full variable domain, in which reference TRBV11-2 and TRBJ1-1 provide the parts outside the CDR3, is EAGVAQSPRYKIIEKRQSVAFWCNPISGHATLYWYQQILGQGPKLLIQFQNNGVVDDSQLPKDRFSAERLKGVDSTLKIQPAKLEDSAVYLCASSLGTGRLNTEAFFGQGTRLTVV.

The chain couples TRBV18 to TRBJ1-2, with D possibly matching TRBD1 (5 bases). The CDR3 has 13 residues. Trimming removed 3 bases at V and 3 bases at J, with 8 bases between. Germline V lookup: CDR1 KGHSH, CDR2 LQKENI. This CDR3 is CASSPGRDYGYTF. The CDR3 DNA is TGTGCCAGCTCACCTGGCAGGGACTATGGCTACACCTTC.

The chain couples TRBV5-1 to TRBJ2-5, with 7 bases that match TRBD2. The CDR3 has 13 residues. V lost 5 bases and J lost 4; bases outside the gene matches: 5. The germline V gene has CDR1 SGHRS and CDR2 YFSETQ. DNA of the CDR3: TGCGCCAGCAGGGGGCCGGGAGGAGAGACCCAGTACTTC. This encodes CASRGPGGETQYF. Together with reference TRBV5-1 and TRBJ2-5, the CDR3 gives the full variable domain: KAGVTQTPRYLIKTRGQQVTLSCSPISGHRSVSWYQQTPGQGLQFLFEYFSETQRNKGNFPGRFSGRQFSNSRSEMNVSTLELGDSALYLCASRGPGGETQYFGPGTRLLVL.

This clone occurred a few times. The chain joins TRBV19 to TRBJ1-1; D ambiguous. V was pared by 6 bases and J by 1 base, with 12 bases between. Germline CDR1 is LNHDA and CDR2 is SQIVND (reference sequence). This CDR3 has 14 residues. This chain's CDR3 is CASRKRSANTEAFF. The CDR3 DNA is TGTGCCAGTAGGAAGAGGTCGGCGAACACTGAAGCTTTCTTT.

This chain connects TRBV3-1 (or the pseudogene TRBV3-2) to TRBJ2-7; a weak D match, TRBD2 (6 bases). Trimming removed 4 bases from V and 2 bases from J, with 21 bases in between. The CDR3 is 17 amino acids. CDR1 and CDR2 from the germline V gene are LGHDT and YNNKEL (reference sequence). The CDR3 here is CASSRTPLLAQAYEQYF. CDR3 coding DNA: TGTGCCAGCAGCCGAACTCCGTTACTAGCCCAAGCCTACGAGCAGTACTTC.